This T cell receptor beta chain was identified during a study of blood T cell repertoires in COVID-19. Assay used: immunoSEQ multiplex PCR; TCRdb lists only in-frame clones, some missing. The data show about 130,000 clones, with 84% seen just once and 2% to 2.5% held by the top ten. After removal of 5 bases from V and 9 bases from J, the junction contained 4 bases not matched to a gene. CDR3 length: 14 amino acids. CDR1 and CDR2 (germline): KGHDR, SFDVKD. This sequence was found in a man in his forties or fifties with acute COVID-19. This chain uses TRBV24-1 with TRBJ2-3; the match to TRBD2 covers 13 bases. The specimen was PBMCs or T cells enriched from blood (not recorded which). The CDR3 here is CATSGPGLAGTQYF. The CDR3 DNA is TGTGCCACCAGTGGTCCGGGACTAGCGGGGACGCAGTATTTT.